These 30 T cell receptor beta chains came from one sample sequenced in a study of human T cells and chemical hapten exposure. Each CDR3 protein gets one entry after TCRdb re-called the RACE reads with MiXCR. The sample yields a few hundred thousand distinct CDR3 sequences, approximately 4.4% seen once. Time point indicated: patch test 1, 2 weeks after DPC sensitization. This sample's treatment: therapeutic diphenylcyclopropenone sensitization with weekly scalp DPC. This specimen consisted of whole blood, obtained in connection with sensitization to the hapten diphenylcyclopropenone (DPC). The receptors shown here come from a woman aged 45-65 years with alopecia areata. Some clones in this sample may be carry-over from other donors' samples.

This clonotype was seen ten or more times. V and J are TRBV7-2 and TRBJ1-5; TRBD1 matches 8 bases. Germline V gene data show CDR1 as SGHTA and CDR2 as FQGNSA. With 3 bases clipped from V and 0 bases from J, the junction kept 10 bases outside the gene matches. The CDR3 sequence is 18 residues long. DNA for the CDR3: TGTGCCAGCAGCTTCGACAGGGGCCGACGTTATAGCAATCAGCCCCAGCATTTT. Translated, it gives CASSFDRGRRYSNQPQHF.

There are many counts of this clonotype. The V gene is TRBV28, the J gene TRBJ2-6, with D possibly matching TRBD1 (6 bases). The V end was cut by 6 bases, the J end by 0 bases, with 12 bases between. This CDR3 spans 16 amino acids. Germline CDR1 MDHEN, CDR2 SYDVKM. DNA of the CDR3: TGTGCCAGCAGGGCGACAGGCCCCTCTGGGGCCAACGTCCTGACTTTC. This encodes CASRATGPSGANVLTF.

This clonotype was counted at least ten times. This sequence joins TRBV3-1 and TRBJ2-1; no clear D gene. The germline V gene has CDR1 LGHDT and CDR2 YNNKEL (reference sequence). This CDR3 is 11 amino acids long. V was shortened by 8 bases and J by 14 bases, with 16 bases between the two germline ends. The CDR3 DNA reads as TGTGCCAGCGAAATTTTGGGGATTGAGTTCTTC. Translating it yields CASEILGIEFF.

This clonotype appeared a few times. The rearrangement links TRBV25-1 to TRBJ2-7; 10 bases align to TRBD2. Trimming cost V 8 bases and J 2 bases; bases outside gene matches: 6. Germline CDR1 and CDR2: MGHDK and SYGVNS. This CDR3 has 14 amino acids. The CDR3 is CASCRAGGPYEQYF. The CDR3 bases are TGTGCCAGCTGTAGAGCGGGAGGGCCCTACGAGCAGTACTTC.

This clonotype was detected many times. This chain joins TRBV5-1 and TRBJ2-7, with D unclear. This CDR3 is built from 16 residues. Germline V gives CDR1 SGHRS, CDR2 YFSETQ. V gave up 1 base and J gave up 0 bases, with 14 bases separating them. DNA of the CDR3: TGCGCCAGCAGCTTGATTTCTCTAGGATTCTCCTACGAGCAGTACTTC. Amino acids: CASSLISLGFSYEQYF.

This clonotype appeared many times. V usage is TRBV19 and J usage is TRBJ1-4, with D unresolved. CDR1 LNHDA and CDR2 SQIVND come from the germline V gene (reference sequence). The CDR3 has 15 amino acids. The V gene lost 2 bases and the J gene lost 0 bases, with 7 bases spanning the gap. The CDR3 bases are TGTGCCAGTAGTATATCACAAGCAACTAATGAAAAACTGTTTTTT. Translated, it gives CASSISQATNEKLFF. Combining the CDR3 with reference TRBV19 and TRBJ1-4 gives the whole variable domain DGGITQSPKYLFRKEGQNVTLSCEQNLNHDAMYWYRQDPGQGLRLIYYSQIVNDFQKGDIAEGYSVSREKKESFPLTVTSAQKNPTAFYLCASSISQATNEKLFFGSGTQLSVL.

This clonotype was picked up a small number of times. The chain is built from TRBV6-5 and TRBJ2-7; 14 nucleotides match TRBD2. Germline CDR1 reads MNHEY; CDR2 reads SVGAGI. V lost 5 bases to trimming and J lost 6 bases; unmatched junction nucleotides: 9. This CDR3 has 16 residues. CDR3 region: CASSRRTSGGLGEQYF. The CDR3 bases are TGTGCCAGCAGTCGCCGGACTAGCGGGGGGTTGGGCGAGCAGTACTTC.

This clonotype was observed at least ten times. J is TRBJ1-3 and V is TRBV11-3, with TRBD1 as a possible D gene (5 bases). The CDR3 has 15 amino acids. Germline V lookup: CDR1 SGHNT, CDR2 YENEEA. The germline V and J ends were trimmed by 5 bases and 4 bases, with 15 bases remaining between them. Here the CDR3 DNA reads TGTGCCAGCAGCGCCGGGACCAGAGGCGGAAACACCATATATTTT. Protein sequence: CASSAGTRGGNTIYF.

The sample holds a few counts of this clonotype. This chain links TRBV29-1 with TRBJ2-1; TRBD1 aligns across 7 bases. Per germline, CDR1 SQVTM and CDR2 ANQGSEA. Trimming cost V 4 bases and J 7 bases; bases outside gene matches: 7. The CDR3 is made up of 13 amino acids. The CDR3 nucleotides are TGCAGCGTTGTGGATTCAGGGGGAAATGAGCAGTTCTTC. Translating it yields CSVVDSGGNEQFF.

This clonotype turned up a few times. The chain has TRBV18 and TRBJ1-5; D possibly corresponds to TRBD1 (5 bases). The V and J ends lost 3 bases and 9 bases respectively, with 18 bases between them. The CDR3 runs to 15 residues. From germline, CDR1 is KGHSH and CDR2 LQKENI. Written as DNA, the CDR3 is TGTGCCAGCTCACCCTTCGGGACGGCTCAATGGCCCCAGCATTTT. Amino acids: CASSPFGTAQWPQHF.

This clonotype was counted at least ten times. The chain carries TRBV6-5 and TRBJ1-5, with D perhaps matching TRBD1 (5 bases). Germline V CDR1 and CDR2: MNHEY, SVGAGI. V shed 6 bases and J shed 6 bases, with 15 bases lying between them. The CDR3 is 14 amino acids. The CDR3 loop is CASSPGGYSQPQHF. The CDR3 DNA sequence: TGTGCCAGCAGCCCGGGGGGGTATTCTCAGCCCCAGCATTTT.

In its sample, this clonotype was seen many times. The CDR3 DNA follows: TGCGCCAGCAGTGAGGGACTGAGGGCTTTCTTT. Its translation: CASSEGLRAFF. The genes are TRBV4-3 and TRBJ1-1; a possible D gene is TRBD1 (5 bases). There are 11 residues in the CDR3. Germline V CDR1 and CDR2: LGHNA, YSLEER. V gave up 6 bases and J gave up 11 bases, with 13 bases separating them.

Many counts were recorded for this clonotype. The chain uses TRBV18 and TRBJ2-7; TRBD1 aligns across 9 bases. The germline CDR1 and CDR2 sequences are KGHSH and LQKENI. This CDR3 has 15 amino acids. Trimming at V came to 5 bases and at J to 2 bases, leaving 7 bases not matched to a gene. The CDR3, as DNA: TGTGCCAGCTCATCGGGACAGGGATCTACCTACGAGCAGTACTTC. Residues: CASSSGQGSTYEQYF.

The V gene is TRBV6-5, the J gene TRBJ1-1, with 11 bases aligning to TRBD1. J gave up 1 base and V 6 bases, and 10 bases lay outside the gene matches. CDR1 is MNHEY and CDR2 is SVGAGI in the germline V gene. There are 17 residues in the CDR3. CDR3 in amino acids: CASSRLGTGGWNTEAFF. CDR3 DNA sequence: TGTGCCAGCAGCCGTCTGGGGACAGGGGGGTGGAACACTGAAGCTTTCTTT.

This clonotype appeared many times. The J gene is TRBJ2-7, the V gene TRBV5-6, with 10 bases aligning to TRBD2. Germline CDR1 is SGHDT and CDR2 is YYEEEE. J lost 0 bases, V lost 1 base, and 4 bases had no gene match. The CDR3 loop spans 16 amino acids. The CDR3 here is CASSLSGLASSYEQYF. The DNA of the CDR3 is TGTGCCAGCAGCTTGTCGGGACTAGCGAGCTCCTACGAGCAGTACTTC.

The rearrangement joins TRBV9 to TRBJ2-7, with D perhaps matching TRBD1 (6 bases). The CDR3 has 14 residues. Between the trimmed V and J ends, which lost 0 bases and 3 bases, there was a span of 10 bases. Per the germline V gene, CDR1 is SGDLS and CDR2 is YYNGEE. The CDR3 DNA reads as TGTGCCAGCAGCGTAGACGGACAGTACTACGAGCAGTACTTC. Translating gives CASSVDGQYYEQYF. The variable domain in full, completed from reference TRBV9 and TRBJ2-7, reads DSGVTQTPKHLITATGQRVTLRCSPRSGDLSVYWYQQSLDQGLQFLIQYYNGEERAKGNILERFSAQQFPDLHSELNLSSLELGDSALYFCASSVDGQYYEQYFGPGTRLTVT.

This clonotype was seen only a few times. This chain connects TRBV7-8 to TRBJ2-5; D is uncertain. The V gene lost 2 bases and the J gene lost 7 bases, with 11 bases spanning the gap. CDR1 and CDR2 from the germline V gene are SGHVS and FQNEAQ. This CDR3 has 13 amino acids. The CDR3 region is CASSLTDDGTQYF. As DNA, the CDR3 is TGTGCCAGCAGCTTAACTGACGATGGGACCCAGTACTTC.

At least ten counts were recorded for this clonotype. The V call is TRBV10-3, the J call TRBJ1-3; tentative D call: TRBD1 (5 bases). This CDR3 has 15 residues. The germline V and J ends were trimmed by 4 bases and 0 bases, with 10 bases remaining between them. Germline V gene lookup returns CDR1 ENHRY and CDR2 SYGVKD. CDR3 coding DNA: TGTGCCATCAGTGGAGAGGGGTACTCTGGAAACACCATATATTTT. This encodes CAISGEGYSGNTIYF.

Ten or more counts support this clonotype. The genes are TRBV12-3 or TRBV12-4 and TRBJ1-1; weak D call: TRBD1 (6 bases). The CDR3 runs to 15 residues. Trimming removed 5 bases at V and 1 base at J, with 14 bases between. The CDR3 DNA is TGTGCCAGCAGTCTAGAACAGGGACCGAACACTGAAGCTTTCTTT. It codes for CASSLEQGPNTEAFF.

This clonotype turned up a few times. This sequence joins TRBV7-2 and TRBJ2-7; D not certain. This CDR3 contains 14 residues. V was shortened by 5 bases and J by 0 bases, with 11 bases between the two germline ends. The germline CDR1 and CDR2 sequences are SGHTA and FQGNSA. CDR3 nucleotide sequence: TGTGCCAGCAGCCCGCCGCGGAGCTCCTACGAGCAGTACTTC. It specifies CASSPPRSSYEQYF.

A few counts support this clonotype. The V gene is TRBV20-1, the J gene TRBJ1-1; D is uncertain. The CDR3 sequence is 12 residues long. CDR1 and CDR2 from the germline V gene are DFQATT and SNEGSKA (reference sequence). The V gene lost 3 bases and the J gene lost 1 base, with 6 bases spanning the gap. The CDR3 DNA reads as TGCAGTGCTAGGGGATGGAACACTGAAGCTTTCTTT. This encodes CSARGWNTEAFF.

This clonotype was observed a handful of times. The V and J genes are TRBV5-6 and TRBJ2-7; tentative D call: TRBD2 (6 bases). V gave up 4 bases and J gave up 2 bases, with 13 bases separating them. Looked up from germline, CDR1 is SGHDT and CDR2 is YYEEEE. The CDR3 loop spans 14 amino acids. As DNA, the CDR3 is TGTGCCAGCAGCCCGGGGGACGGCACCTACGAGCAGTACTTC. Its protein is CASSPGDGTYEQYF.

In its sample, this clonotype was seen a few times. The CDR3 spells CAISPTSYSYEQYF. The DNA for the CDR3 is TGTGCCATCTCCCCGACTAGCTACTCCTACGAGCAGTACTTC. The chain uses TRBV10-3 and TRBJ2-7; TRBD2 aligns across 7 bases. The ends lost 8 bases at V and 0 bases at J; junction bases unmatched: 7. The CDR3 is 14 amino acids. Germline values: CDR1 ENHRY, CDR2 SYGVKD.

This clonotype was counted ten times or more. The chain carries TRBV6-2 or TRBV6-3 and TRBJ1-5; D might be TRBD1 (6 bases). From germline, CDR1 is MNHEY and CDR2 SVGEGT. This CDR3 comprises 14 residues. V dropped 1 base and J dropped 6 bases, with 10 bases sitting between them. CDR3 coding DNA: TGTGCCAGCAGTTACTACCAGACAGGTCAGCCCCAGCATTTT. This encodes CASSYYQTGQPQHF.

In its sample, this clonotype was seen many times. V usage is TRBV29-1 and J usage is TRBJ2-3, with no clear D. Germline V lookup: CDR1 SQVTM, CDR2 ANQGSEA. The CDR3 runs 12 residues. Trimming shortened V by 8 bases and J by 2 bases, and 11 bases separated the two germline ends. The CDR3 protein is CSTDTYTDTQYF. The CDR3 DNA reads as TGCAGCACTGACACGTACACAGATACGCAGTATTTT.

This clonotype was seen ten or more times. V gene TRBV11-2 combines with J gene TRBJ2-3, with 9 bases that match TRBD1. The V gene's germline CDR1 is SGHAT and CDR2 FQNNGV. V trimming: 5 bases; J trimming: 1 base; junction bases outside the gene matches: 4. CDR3 length: 15 amino acids. This chain's CDR3 is CASSQRQGGTDTQYF. The CDR3 DNA reads TGTGCCAGCAGCCAACGACAGGGGGGCACAGATACGCAGTATTTT.

The table lists this clonotype with many counts. CDR3 coding DNA: TGCGCCAGCGCTATGGGAGGGACAGGGGGCTCGAACACTGAAGCTTTCTTT. This gives the protein CASAMGGTGGSNTEAFF. The chain recombines TRBV5-1 with TRBJ1-1; the match to TRBD1 covers 12 bases. The CDR3 is 17 amino acids. V lost 7 bases, J lost 1 base, and 11 bases stayed unmatched. From germline, CDR1 is SGHRS and CDR2 YFSETQ.

The gene calls are TRBV7-9 and TRBJ2-1, with 7 bases lining up with TRBD1. This CDR3 is 15 amino acids long. Per germline, CDR1 SEHNR and CDR2 FQNEAQ (reference sequence). V was clipped by 1 base and J by 6 bases; unmatched bases: 6. CDR3 amino acids: CASSLGQGVLNEQFF. The CDR3, as DNA: TGTGCCAGCAGCTTAGGTCAGGGGGTACTCAATGAGCAGTTCTTC. The full variable domain, with the rest looked up from reference TRBV7-9 and TRBJ2-1, is DTGVSQNPRHKITKRGQNVTFRCDPISEHNRLYWYRQTLGQGPEFLTYFQNEAQLEKSRLLSDRFSAERPKGSFSTLEIQRTEQGDSAMYLCASSLGQGVLNEQFFGPGTRLTVL.

The sample holds many counts of this clonotype. V usage is TRBV11-2 and J usage is TRBJ2-7; D is uncertain. Trimming cost V 1 base and J 0 bases, with 13 bases left between them. This CDR3 spans 16 amino acids. Germline V gene data show CDR1 as SGHAT and CDR2 as FQNNGV. The CDR3, as DNA: TGTGCCAGCAGCTTAGTTGCTAGGCCCGCCTCCTACGAGCAGTACTTC. Translated: CASSLVARPASYEQYF.

The rearrangement uses TRBV7-9 and TRBJ2-3, with 7 positions matching TRBD2. The CDR3 sequence is 15 residues long. CDR1 SEHNR and CDR2 FQNEAQ come from the germline V gene (reference sequence). After removal of 1 base from V and 3 bases from J, the junction contained 4 bases not matched to a gene. The CDR3 bases are TGTGCCAGCAGCTTAGGAGGGAGGGTGACAGATACGCAGTATTTT. Translated, it gives CASSLGGRVTDTQYF.